These 19 T cell receptor beta chains originate from one sample sequenced in a study of vaccination effects on CD4 cells after COVID-19. Viral peptide pools were used in the ViraFEST assay to expand antigen-specific CD4+ T cells, and sequencing came afterward. A 10-day culture period preceded the isolation of CD4+ T cells. Previously uninfected by SARS-CoV-2, the vaccine recipients also showed negative nucleocapsid antibodies. This table comes from immunoSEQ multiplex PCR, and its TCRdb copy is limited to in-frame clones, with some not included. The sample has some 41,000 clones; roughly 79% are singletons. These TCRs are of unknown antigen specificity. This material consisted of CD4+ T cells from PBMCs cultured with SARS-CoV-2 spike peptides, taken before COVID-19 vaccination. The origin of the receptors is a human donor who received a COVID-19 vaccine.

The genes are TRBV19 and TRBJ1-2; 8 nucleotides match TRBD1. Germline V gene lookup returns CDR1 LNHDA and CDR2 SQIVND (reference sequence). The CDR3 has 16 residues. V gave up 5 bases and J gave up 3 bases; unmatched junction bases: 11. The CDR3 here is CASSLPGQGFYYGYTF. In DNA, the CDR3 is TGTGCCAGTAGTCTCCCCGGACAGGGCTTTTACTATGGCTACACCTTC.

The table lists this clone with a few counts. This rearrangement joins TRBV28 to TRBJ2-2; 10 bases line up with TRBD1. CDR3 length: 16 amino acids. CDR1 and CDR2 (germline): MDHEN, SYDVKM. J was trimmed by 6 bases and V by 0 bases; bases with no gene match: 4. The DNA of the CDR3 is TGTGCCAGCAGTTTATGGACAGGGGGCTCGGCCGGGGAGCTGTTTTTT. Its translation is CASSLWTGGSAGELFF.

This clone showed up just once. The rearrangement links TRBV3-1 (or the pseudogene TRBV3-2) to TRBJ2-3; TRBD1 aligns across 10 bases. The CDR3 has 15 residues. Germline values: CDR1 LGHDT, CDR2 YNNKEL (reference sequence). V was clipped by 4 bases and J by 3 bases; unmatched bases: 4. DNA of the CDR3: TGTGCCAGCAGCCCCCGGGACAGGGGAACAGATACGCAGTATTTT. This sequence encodes CASSPRDRGTDTQYF.

This chain connects TRBV14 to TRBJ1-6; D might be TRBD1 (5 bases). Trimming removed 1 base from V and 7 bases from J, with 11 bases in between. The CDR3 loop spans 15 amino acids. Germline values: CDR1 SGHDN, CDR2 FVKESK. In nucleotides, the CDR3 is TGTGCCAGCAGCCAAGTCCAGGGCGGCAATTCACCCCTCCACTTT. It translates to CASSQVQGGNSPLHF.

Here the CDR3 reads CASSFLDRGYEQYV. The CDR3 coding sequence is TGTGCCAGCTCATTTTTGGACAGGGGTTACGAGCAGTACGTC. The chain employs TRBV18 and TRBJ2-7, with TRBD1 identical over 9 bases. The CDR3 consists of 14 residues. The germline V gene has CDR1 KGHSH and CDR2 LQKENI. Germline trimming cut 5 bases from V and 4 bases from J; bases unmatched to any gene: 6.

J is TRBJ1-1 and V is TRBV12-3 or TRBV12-4, with D possibly matching TRBD1 (5 bases). Trimming pared 4 bases from V and 5 bases from J, leaving 5 bases between. The CDR3 extends over 11 amino acids. CDR3 coding DNA: TGTGCCAGCAGTTGGGGGACTGAAGCTTTCTTT. Translated: CASSWGTEAFF.

This clone was seen more than once but under ten times. The CDR3 DNA sequence: TGTGCCAGCTCCACAGAGCCCAGTCTCTATAATTCACCCCTCCACTTT. It specifies CASSTEPSLYNSPLHF. The rearrangement joins TRBV3-1 (or the pseudogene TRBV3-2) to TRBJ1-6; D uncertain. The CDR3 runs to 16 residues. V shed 8 bases and J shed 3 bases, with 17 bases lying between them. Germline values: CDR1 LGHDT, CDR2 YNNKEL (reference sequence).

The genes are TRBV30 and TRBJ2-1, with TRBD2 as a possible D gene (5 bases). The CDR3 has 11 amino acids. The germline gives CDR1 GTSNPN, CDR2 SVGIG (reference sequence). V dropped 3 bases and J dropped 5 bases, with 5 bases sitting between them. The CDR3 protein is CAWRRDNEQFF. CDR3 in DNA: TGTGCCTGGAGGCGGGACAATGAGCAGTTCTTC.

CDR3 in amino acids: CASSTGGGLQPQHF. The CDR3 DNA reads as TGTGCCAGTAGTACTGGGGGGGGCTTACAGCCCCAGCATTTT. This chain connects TRBV19 to TRBJ1-5, with a weak D call TRBD1 (6 bases). This CDR3 contains 14 residues. The V and J ends lost 4 bases and 7 bases respectively, with 14 bases between them. From germline, CDR1 is LNHDA and CDR2 SQIVND (reference sequence).

The V call is TRBV6-6, the J call TRBJ2-7, with D tentatively TRBD1 (5 bases). Germline values: CDR1 MNHNY, CDR2 SVGAGI (reference sequence). This CDR3 is 12 amino acids long. Trimming left V 4 bases short and J 4 bases short, with 8 bases between. CDR3 in DNA: TGTGCCAGCAGTTGGGGCCCTTACGAGCAGTACGTC. Translating it yields CASSWGPYEQYV.

V gene TRBV6-5 combines with J gene TRBJ1-2; D gene ambiguous. The germline V gene has CDR1 MNHEY and CDR2 SVGAGI. Deletions cut 6 bases from V and 2 bases from J, with 10 bases between. This CDR3 is 13 amino acids long. The CDR3 coding sequence is TGTGCCAGCAGGAAAGGCCAGAACTATGGCTACACCTTC. Encoded protein: CASRKGQNYGYTF.

V gene TRBV6-1 combines with J gene TRBJ2-1, with D tentatively TRBD2 (7 bases). CDR3 size: 14 residues. V lost 1 base, J lost 8 bases, and 12 bases lay in between. Germline CDR1 MNHNS, CDR2 SASEGT. The CDR3 sequence is CASSEEGGGYEQFF. DNA for the CDR3: TGTGCCAGCAGTGAAGAGGGGGGGGGATATGAGCAGTTCTTC.

This clone was detected only a few times. The chain joins TRBV5-1 to TRBJ2-7; 8 nucleotides agree with TRBD1. Germline V gene lookup returns CDR1 SGHRS and CDR2 YFSETQ. The CDR3 sequence is 12 residues long. The junction had 4 bases not matched to a gene; V was cut back by 4 bases and J by 7 bases. The CDR3 nucleotides are TGCGCCAGCAGCCTCGACAGGGGTGAGCAGTACGTC. The encoded protein is CASSLDRGEQYV.

CDR3 sequence reads: CASSPGGGYNYGYTF. In DNA, the CDR3 is TGTGCCAGCAGCCCCGGGGGAGGGTACAACTATGGCTACACCTTC. The V gene is TRBV7-9, the J gene TRBJ1-2; the D gene is possibly TRBD1 (5 bases). Per germline, CDR1 SEHNR and CDR2 FQNEAQ (reference sequence). Trimming removed 5 bases from V and 2 bases from J, with 15 bases in between. The CDR3 runs to 15 residues.

The chain has TRBV6-5 and TRBJ2-3; 8 bases agree with TRBD2. The junction had 5 bases not matched to a gene; V was cut back by 5 bases and J by 1 base. The CDR3 has 15 residues. The germline V gene encodes CDR1 MNHEY and CDR2 SVGAGI. The CDR3 DNA follows: TGTGCCAGCAGTAGACAAGCGGGGGGCACAGATACGCAGTATTTT. It yields the protein CASSRQAGGTDTQYF.

The CDR3 protein is CASNAQGPGNTIYF. The CDR3 DNA reads TGTGCCAGCAATGCCCAGGGCCCTGGAAACACCATATATTTT. The rearrangement joins TRBV2 to TRBJ1-3, with D possibly TRBD1 on 5 matching bases. The CDR3 sequence is 14 residues long. Trimming took 7 bases from V and 2 from J, leaving 12 bases between them. Germline CDR1 SNHLY, CDR2 FYNNEI. The complete variable domain, with remaining parts taken from reference TRBV2 and TRBJ1-3, reads EPEVTQTPSHQVTQMGQEVILRCVPISNHLYFYWYRQILGQKVEFLVSFYNNEISEKSEIFDDQFSVERPDGSNFTLKIRSTKLEDSAMYFCASNAQGPGNTIYFGEGSWLTVV.

V and J are TRBV27 and TRBJ1-2; 8 bases are a match to TRBD1. CDR3 size: 16 residues. Unmatched junction bases numbered 13, after V lost 5 bases and J lost 5 bases. Germline assignment: CDR1 MNHEY and CDR2 SMNVEV (reference sequence). CDR3 sequence (DNA): TGTGCCAGCAGTCCGGGGTTGGACAGGGTTGGGTATGGCTACACCTTC. Translation gives CASSPGLDRVGYGYTF.

This clone was counted a few times. The CDR3 DNA reads as TGCGCCAGCAGCCCTCAGTCGGCCAATAACTATGGCTACACCTTC. This translates into CASSPQSANNYGYTF. The V and J genes are TRBV4-1 and TRBJ1-2; D gene unclear. V lost 4 bases and J lost 1, with 13 bases in between. This CDR3 region has 15 residues. Germline loops: CDR1 MGHRA, CDR2 YSYEKL.

The J gene is TRBJ1-3, the V gene TRBV28, with D unclear. The CDR3 has 15 amino acids. V dropped 7 bases and J dropped 1 base, with 14 bases sitting between them. Germline V lookup: CDR1 MDHEN, CDR2 SYDVKM. CDR3 sequence reads: CASIPGGRSGNTIYF. CDR3 nucleotide sequence: TGTGCCAGCATACCGGGAGGAAGATCTGGAAACACCATATATTTT.